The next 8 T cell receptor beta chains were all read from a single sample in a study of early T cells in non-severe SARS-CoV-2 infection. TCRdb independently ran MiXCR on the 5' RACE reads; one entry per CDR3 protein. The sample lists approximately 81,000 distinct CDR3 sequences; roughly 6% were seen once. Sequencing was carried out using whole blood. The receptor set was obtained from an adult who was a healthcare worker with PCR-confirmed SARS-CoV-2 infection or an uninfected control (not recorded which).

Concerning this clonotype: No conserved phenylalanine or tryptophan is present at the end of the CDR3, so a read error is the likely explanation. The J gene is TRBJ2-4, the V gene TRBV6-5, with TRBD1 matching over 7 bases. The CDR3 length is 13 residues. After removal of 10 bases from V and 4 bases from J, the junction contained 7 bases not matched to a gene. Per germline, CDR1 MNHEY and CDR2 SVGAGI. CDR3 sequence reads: CATGETGKNIQYI. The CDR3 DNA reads TGTGCCACCGGGGAGACAGGGAAAAACATTCAGTACATC.

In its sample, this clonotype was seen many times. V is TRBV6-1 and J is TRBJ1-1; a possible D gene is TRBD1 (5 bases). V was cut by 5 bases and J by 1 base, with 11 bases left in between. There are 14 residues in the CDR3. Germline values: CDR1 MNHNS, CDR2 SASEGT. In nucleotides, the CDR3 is TGTGCCAGCAGTTGGGACGCCGAGAACACTGAAGCTTTCTTT. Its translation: CASSWDAENTEAFF.

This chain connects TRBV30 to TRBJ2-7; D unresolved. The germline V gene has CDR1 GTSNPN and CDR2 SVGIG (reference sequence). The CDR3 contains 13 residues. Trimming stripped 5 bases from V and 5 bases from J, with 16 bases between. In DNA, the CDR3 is TGTGCCTGGTTACAAAAGTTTGGCCACGAGCAGTACTTC. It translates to CAWLQKFGHEQYF.

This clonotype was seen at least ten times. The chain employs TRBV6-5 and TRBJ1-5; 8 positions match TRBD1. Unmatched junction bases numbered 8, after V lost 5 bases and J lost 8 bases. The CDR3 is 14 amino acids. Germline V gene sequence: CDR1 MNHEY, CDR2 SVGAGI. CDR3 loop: CASSQRTGIEPQHF. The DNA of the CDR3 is TGTGCCAGCAGTCAAAGGACAGGGATTGAGCCCCAGCATTTT.

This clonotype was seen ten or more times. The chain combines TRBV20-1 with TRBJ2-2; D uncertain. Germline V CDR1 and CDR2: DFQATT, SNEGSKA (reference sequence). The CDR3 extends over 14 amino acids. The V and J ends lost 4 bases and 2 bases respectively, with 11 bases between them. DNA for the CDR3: TGCAGTGCTACCCCCCCCCTCAACACCGGGGAGCTGTTTTTT. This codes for CSATPPLNTGELFF.

The DNA for the CDR3 is TGTGCCATCAGTAAAGACAGGGGGCGGACAGATACGCAGTATTTT. This codes for CAISKDRGRTDTQYF. The rearrangement joins TRBV10-3 to TRBJ2-3; the match to TRBD1 covers 10 bases. The V gene's germline CDR1 is ENHRY and CDR2 SYGVKD. This CDR3 is built from 15 residues. V dropped 5 bases and J dropped 3; count of bases not matched to a gene: 5.

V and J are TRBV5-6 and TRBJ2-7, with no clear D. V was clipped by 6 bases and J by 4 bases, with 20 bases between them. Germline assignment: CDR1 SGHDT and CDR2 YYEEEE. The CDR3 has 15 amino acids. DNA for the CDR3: TGTGCCAGCAACCCGGGCCCGCCAGGACCATACGAGCAGTACTTC. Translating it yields CASNPGPPGPYEQYF.

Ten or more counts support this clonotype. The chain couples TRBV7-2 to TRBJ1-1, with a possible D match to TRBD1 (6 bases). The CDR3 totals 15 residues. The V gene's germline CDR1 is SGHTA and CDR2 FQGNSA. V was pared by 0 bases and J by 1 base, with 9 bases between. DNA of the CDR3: TGTGCCAGCAGCTTAGCGGGCAGGGGGAACACTGAAGCTTTCTTT. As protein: CASSLAGRGNTEAFF.